This T cell receptor beta chain was obtained from a study of blood T cell repertoires in COVID-19. As for the study in general: PBMCs, B-cell-depleted T cells, or T cells provided the cDNA or gDNA that made up the material.

Measured with immunoSEQ multiplex PCR; TCRdb has only the in-frame clones, and not every one. The data show approximately 300,000 clones, with around 92% seen just once and roughly a tenth held by the top ten. Germline trimming cut 7 bases from V and 6 bases from J; bases unmatched to any gene: 8. The CDR3 runs 13 residues. CDR1 and CDR2 (germline): SNHLY, FYNNEI. The rearrangement uses TRBV2 and TRBJ2-7; the match to TRBD1 covers 8 bases. Material for sequencing was PBMCs or T cells enriched from blood (not recorded which). The receptor's source is a woman between 25 and 40 years old who had recovered from COVID-19. The DNA of the CDR3 is TGTGCCAGCAACCGGGACAGGAACGGCGAGCAGTACTTC. It encodes CASNRDRNGEQYF.